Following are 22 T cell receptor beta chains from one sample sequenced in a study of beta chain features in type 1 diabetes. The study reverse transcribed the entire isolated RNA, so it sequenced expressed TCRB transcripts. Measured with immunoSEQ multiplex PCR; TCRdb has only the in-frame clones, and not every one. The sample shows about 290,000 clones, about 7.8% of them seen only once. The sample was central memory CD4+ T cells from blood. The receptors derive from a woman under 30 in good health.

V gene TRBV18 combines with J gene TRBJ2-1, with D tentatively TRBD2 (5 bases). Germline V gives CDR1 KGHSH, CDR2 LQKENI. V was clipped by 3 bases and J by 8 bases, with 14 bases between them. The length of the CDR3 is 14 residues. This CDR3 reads CASSPWLGVDEQFF. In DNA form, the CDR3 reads TGTGCCAGCTCACCCTGGCTCGGGGTGGATGAGCAGTTCTTC.

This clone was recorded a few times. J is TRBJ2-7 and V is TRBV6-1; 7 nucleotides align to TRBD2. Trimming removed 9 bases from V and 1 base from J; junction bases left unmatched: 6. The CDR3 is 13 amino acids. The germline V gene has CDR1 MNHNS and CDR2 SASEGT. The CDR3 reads CASWSGESYEQYV. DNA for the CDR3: TGTGCCAGTTGGAGCGGGGAGTCCTACGAGCAGTACGTC.

The CDR3 sequence: CASSLAGTGEINTGELFF. CDR3 DNA sequence: TGCGCCAGCAGCTTGGCCGGGACAGGGGAAATCAACACCGGGGAGCTGTTTTTT. The chain uses TRBV5-1 and TRBJ2-2; 10 bases align to TRBD1. CDR1 is SGHRS and CDR2 is YFSETQ in the germline V gene. V lost 0 bases and J lost 2; bases outside the gene matches: 7. CDR3 length: 18 amino acids.

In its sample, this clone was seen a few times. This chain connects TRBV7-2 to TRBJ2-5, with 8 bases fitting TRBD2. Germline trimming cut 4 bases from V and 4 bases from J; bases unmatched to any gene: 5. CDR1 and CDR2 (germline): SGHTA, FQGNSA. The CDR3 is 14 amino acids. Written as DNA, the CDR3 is TGTGCCAGCAGCTCACAAGGGACTAGAGAGACCCAGTACTTC. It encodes CASSSQGTRETQYF.

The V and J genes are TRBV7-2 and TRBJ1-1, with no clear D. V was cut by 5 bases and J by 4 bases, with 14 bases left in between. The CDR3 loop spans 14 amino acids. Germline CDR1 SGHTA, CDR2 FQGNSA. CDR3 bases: TGTGCCAGCAGCATACCCGGGATCCGCACTGAAGCTTTCTTT. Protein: CASSIPGIRTEAFF.

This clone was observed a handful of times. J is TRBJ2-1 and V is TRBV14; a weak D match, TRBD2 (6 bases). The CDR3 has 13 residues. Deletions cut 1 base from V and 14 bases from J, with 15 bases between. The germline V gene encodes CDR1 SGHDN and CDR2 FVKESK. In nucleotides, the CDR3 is TGTGCCAGCAGCCAAGGATTGTTATGGGGGGAGTTCTTC. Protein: CASSQGLLWGEFF.

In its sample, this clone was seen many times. The CDR3 DNA reads as TGTGCCAGCAGCCCTCGACAGGGGGCTCGCACTGAAGCTTTCTTT. Protein sequence: CASSPRQGARTEAFF. The chain is built from TRBV7-9 and TRBJ1-1; 10 bases align to TRBD1. The trim removed 5 bases at V and 4 bases at J, leaving 7 bases unmatched. Germline V CDR1 and CDR2: SEHNR, FQNEAQ (reference sequence). The CDR3 length is 15 residues. Variable domain in full (rest from reference TRBV7-9 and TRBJ1-1): DTGVSQNPRHKITKRGQNVTFRCDPISEHNRLYWYRQTLGQGPEFLTYFQNEAQLEKSRLLSDRFSAERPKGSFSTLEIQRTEQGDSAMYLCASSPRQGARTEAFFGQGTRLTVV.

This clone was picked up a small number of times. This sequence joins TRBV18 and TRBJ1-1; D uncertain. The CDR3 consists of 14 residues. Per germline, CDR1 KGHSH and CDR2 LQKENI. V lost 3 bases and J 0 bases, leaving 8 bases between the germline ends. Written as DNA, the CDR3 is TGTGCCAGCTCACCGTGGGCGATGAACACTGAAGCTTTCTTT. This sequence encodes CASSPWAMNTEAFF.

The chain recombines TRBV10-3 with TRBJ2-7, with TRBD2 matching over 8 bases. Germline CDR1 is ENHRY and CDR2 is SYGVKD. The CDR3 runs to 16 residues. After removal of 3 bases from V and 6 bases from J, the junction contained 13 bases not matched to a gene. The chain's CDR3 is CAISEGSGGLLGEQYF. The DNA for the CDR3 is TGTGCCATCAGTGAAGGGTCGGGAGGGCTCCTAGGCGAGCAGTACTTC.

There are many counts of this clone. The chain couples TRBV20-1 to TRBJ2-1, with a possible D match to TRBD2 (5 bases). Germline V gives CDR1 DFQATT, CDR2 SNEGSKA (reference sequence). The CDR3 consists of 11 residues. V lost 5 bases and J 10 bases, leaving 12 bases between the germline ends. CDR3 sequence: CSAAVRAEQFF. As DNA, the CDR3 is TGCAGTGCTGCCGTGAGGGCCGAGCAGTTCTTC.

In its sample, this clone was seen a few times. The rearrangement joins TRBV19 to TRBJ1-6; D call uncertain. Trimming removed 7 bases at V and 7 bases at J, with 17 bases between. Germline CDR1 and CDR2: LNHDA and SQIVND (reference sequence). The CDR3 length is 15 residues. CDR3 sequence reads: CASIPSVGRNSPLHF. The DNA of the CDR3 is TGTGCCAGTATTCCTTCCGTCGGGAGGAATTCACCCCTCCACTTT.

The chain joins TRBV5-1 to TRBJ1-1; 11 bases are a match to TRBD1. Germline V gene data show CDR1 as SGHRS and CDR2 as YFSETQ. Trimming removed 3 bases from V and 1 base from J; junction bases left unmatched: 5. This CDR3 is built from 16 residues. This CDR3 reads CASSSGTGGANTEAFF. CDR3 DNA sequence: TGCGCCAGCAGCTCCGGGACAGGGGGAGCGAACACTGAAGCTTTCTTT.

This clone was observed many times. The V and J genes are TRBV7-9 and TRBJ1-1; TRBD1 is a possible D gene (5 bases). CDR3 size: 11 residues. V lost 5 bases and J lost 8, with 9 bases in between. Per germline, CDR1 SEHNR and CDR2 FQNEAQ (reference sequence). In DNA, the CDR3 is TGTGCCAGCAGCCGGGGCAGGGAAGCTTTCTTT. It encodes CASSRGREAFF.

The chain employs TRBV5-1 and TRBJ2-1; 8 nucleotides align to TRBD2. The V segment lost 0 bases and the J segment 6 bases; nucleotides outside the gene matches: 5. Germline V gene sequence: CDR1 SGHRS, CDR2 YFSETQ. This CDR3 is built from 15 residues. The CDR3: CASSLGGRTFNEQFF. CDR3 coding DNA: TGCGCCAGCAGCTTGGGCGGGAGGACTTTCAATGAGCAGTTCTTC.

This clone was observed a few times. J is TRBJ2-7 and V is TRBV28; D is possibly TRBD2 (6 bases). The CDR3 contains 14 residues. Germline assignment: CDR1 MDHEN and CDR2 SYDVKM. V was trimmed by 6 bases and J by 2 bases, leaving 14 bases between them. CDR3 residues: CASSRWGDAYEQYV. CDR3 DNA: TGTGCCAGCAGCCGCTGGGGGGACGCCTACGAGCAGTACGTC.

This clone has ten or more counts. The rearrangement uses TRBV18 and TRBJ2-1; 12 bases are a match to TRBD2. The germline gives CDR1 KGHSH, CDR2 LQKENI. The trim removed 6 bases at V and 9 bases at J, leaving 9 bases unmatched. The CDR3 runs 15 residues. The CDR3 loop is CASSPTSGSFGEQFF. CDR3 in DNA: TGTGCCAGCTCGCCGACTAGCGGGAGTTTCGGTGAGCAGTTCTTC. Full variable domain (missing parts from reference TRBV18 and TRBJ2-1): NAGVMQNPRHLVRRRGQEARLRCSPMKGHSHVYWYRQLPEEGLKFMVYLQKENIIDESGMPKERFSAEFPKEGPSILRIQQVVRGDSAAYFCASSPTSGSFGEQFFGPGTRLTVL.

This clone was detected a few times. The CDR3 here is CASSSVPMLAFF. The CDR3 DNA reads as TGTGCCAGCAGTTCCGTCCCTATGCTGGCTTTCTTT. V gene TRBV6-5 combines with J gene TRBJ1-1, with D hard to call. Trimming cost V 4 bases and J 11 bases, with 14 bases left between them. The germline V gene encodes CDR1 MNHEY and CDR2 SVGAGI. This CDR3 contains 12 residues.

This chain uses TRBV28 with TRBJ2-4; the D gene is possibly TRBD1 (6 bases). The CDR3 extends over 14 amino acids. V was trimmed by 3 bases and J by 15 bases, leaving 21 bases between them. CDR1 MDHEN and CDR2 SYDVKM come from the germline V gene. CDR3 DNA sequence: TGTGCCAGCAGTTTCGTACGGACAGAAGGGTACCGGTACTTC. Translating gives CASSFVRTEGYRYF.

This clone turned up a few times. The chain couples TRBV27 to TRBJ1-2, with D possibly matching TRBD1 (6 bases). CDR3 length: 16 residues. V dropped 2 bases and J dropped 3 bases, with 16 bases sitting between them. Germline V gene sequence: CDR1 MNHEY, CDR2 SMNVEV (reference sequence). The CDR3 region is CASSLGGGPIYYGYTF. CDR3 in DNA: TGTGCCAGCAGTTTAGGAGGGGGACCAATATACTATGGCTACACCTTC.

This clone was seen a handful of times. For the CDR3, the DNA is TGTGCCAGCAGCGGCATAGCGGGAGGCTACGAGCAGTACTTC. Protein sequence: CASSGIAGGYEQYF. The rearrangement uses TRBV9 and TRBJ2-7, with 10 bases fitting TRBD2. With 3 bases clipped from V and 3 bases from J, the junction kept 3 bases outside the gene matches. CDR1 and CDR2 (germline): SGDLS, YYNGEE. The CDR3 spans 14 residues.

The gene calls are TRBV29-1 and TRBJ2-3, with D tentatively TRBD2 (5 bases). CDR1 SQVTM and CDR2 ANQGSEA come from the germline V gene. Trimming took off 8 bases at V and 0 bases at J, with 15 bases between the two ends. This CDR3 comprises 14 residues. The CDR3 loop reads CSSGGLTSTDTQYF. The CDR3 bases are TGCAGCTCTGGAGGTCTTACTAGCACAGATACGCAGTATTTT.

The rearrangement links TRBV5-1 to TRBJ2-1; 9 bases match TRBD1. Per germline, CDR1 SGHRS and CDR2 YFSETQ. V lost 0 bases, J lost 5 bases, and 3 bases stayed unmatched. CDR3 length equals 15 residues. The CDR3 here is CASSLGTGVNNEQFF. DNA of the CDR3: TGCGCCAGCAGCTTGGGGACAGGGGTCAACAATGAGCAGTTCTTC.